This TCR beta chain was retrieved from a study of human T cells and chemical hapten exposure. Study results and limitations: Patch test score rose with PT1 expanded TCR count, significant at thresholds 8, 16 and 32, not 4.

The library labeled individual cDNA molecules by adding unique molecular identifiers to them. MiXCR, applied by TCRdb to the RACE reads, yields one record per CDR3 protein. The table records about 85,000 distinct CDR3 sequences, about 9.9% of them present only once. The length of the CDR3 is 15 residues. Losses at the gene ends were 0 bases for V and 4 bases for J; bases not matched to a gene: 4. Per the germline V gene, CDR1 is SGHTA and CDR2 is FQGTGA. This sample's time point: patch test 2, 6 weeks after DPC sensitization. Treatment specified: therapeutic diphenylcyclopropenone sensitization with weekly scalp DPC. Many counts were recorded for this clonotype. Its cognate antigen is unknown.

The J gene is TRBJ2-3, the V gene TRBV7-3; the match to TRBD2 covers 7 bases. The clonotype originates from a man younger than 35 with alopecia areata. Some clones in this sample may be carry-over from other donors' samples. This material consisted of whole blood, taken in connection with sensitization to the hapten diphenylcyclopropenone (DPC). The CDR3 here is CASSLTGLAADTQYF. CDR3 sequence (DNA): TGTGCCAGCAGCTTAACAGGGCTAGCGGCAGATACGCAGTATTTT.